Presented here are 5 T cell receptor beta chains from one specimen sequenced in a study of T-cell memory formation after mild COVID-19. TCRdb processed the 5' RACE reads anew with MiXCR; each CDR3 protein has one entry. The sample yields around 200,000 distinct CDR3 sequences, around 8.8% seen once. Material: PBMCs or a T cell subset sorted from them (not recorded which). The receptor set was obtained from a man between 18 and 35 years old who had mild COVID-19 (a few samples of this study predate the infection). Cell type and time point are not known.

The genes are TRBV12-3 or TRBV12-4 and TRBJ2-4; a possible D gene is TRBD1 (5 bases). The CDR3 sequence is 13 residues long. V was shortened by 4 bases and J by 4 bases, with 8 bases between the two germline ends. CDR3 amino acids: CASSWPGKNIQYF. Written as DNA, the CDR3 is TGTGCCAGCAGTTGGCCAGGGAAAAACATTCAGTACTTC.

This clonotype was counted ten times or more. The rearrangement links TRBV6-5 to TRBJ1-3; D gene ambiguous. V was shortened by 4 bases and J by 2 bases, with 9 bases between the two germline ends. The CDR3 totals 14 residues. Germline V gene data show CDR1 as MNHEY and CDR2 as SVGAGI. The CDR3 coding sequence is TGTGCCAGCAGTTGGGTAGCGGCTGGAAACACCATATATTTT. Encoded protein: CASSWVAAGNTIYF.

This clonotype was counted at least ten times. The chain combines TRBV6-4 with TRBJ1-1; 9 nucleotides line up with TRBD1. The trim removed 8 bases at V and 6 bases at J, leaving 7 bases unmatched. CDR3 size: 13 residues. The germline gives CDR1 MRHNA, CDR2 SNTAGT. The CDR3 region is CASGLTGGPEAFF. The CDR3, as DNA: TGTGCCAGCGGACTAACAGGGGGCCCTGAAGCTTTCTTT.

This sequence joins TRBV5-4 and TRBJ2-3; 7 nucleotides align to TRBD2. Losses at the gene ends were 0 bases for V and 2 bases for J; bases not matched to a gene: 3. Germline V gene lookup returns CDR1 SGHNT and CDR2 YYREEE (reference sequence). This CDR3 is built from 15 residues. The CDR3 loop reads CASSLAAGDTDTQYF. The CDR3, as DNA: TGTGCCAGCAGCTTGGCGGCGGGGGACACAGATACGCAGTATTTT.

The chain employs TRBV30 and TRBJ1-2; perhaps TRBD1 as D (6 bases). Per germline, CDR1 GTSNPN and CDR2 SVGIG (reference sequence). The ends were cut back, 3 bases at V and 2 bases at J, with 13 bases in the middle. The CDR3 extends over 14 amino acids. Here the CDR3 reads CAWRLGGSNYGYTF. DNA for the CDR3: TGTGCCTGGAGGCTAGGGGGTTCGAACTATGGCTACACCTTC.